This TCR beta chain came from a study of T-cell memory formation after mild COVID-19. Researchers used 5'RACE with constant-segment primers to make TCR alpha and TCR beta cDNA libraries that carry sample barcodes and UMIs. Using its own MiXCR run on the 5' RACE reads, TCRdb lists one record per CDR3 protein. The sample has about 310,000 distinct CDR3 sequences, less than 20% seen once. CDR1 is MNHEY and CDR2 is SVGEGT in the germline V gene. CDR3 length: 15 amino acids. The V end lost 0 bases, the J end lost 1 base, and 9 bases lay between the germline ends. This clonotype was obtained from a man aged 18 to 30 who had mild COVID-19 (a few samples of this study predate the infection). Cell type and time point are not known. The V gene is TRBV6-2 or TRBV6-3, the J gene TRBJ1-1; unclear D gene. The sample comprised PBMCs or a T cell subset sorted from them (not recorded which). DNA for the CDR3: TGTGCCAGCAGTTACTCCGCAGGAGGGAACACTGAAGCTTTCTTT. Protein sequence: CASSYSAGGNTEAFF.